This T cell receptor (beta chain) was captured by sequencing in a study of blood T cell repertoires in COVID-19. Study as a whole: Samples representing acute and convalescent COVID-19 were sourced from the United States, Italy and Spain.

In the original workflow: Nucleated cell number was recorded as an estimate derived from reference gene primer amplification. The protocol was immunoSEQ multiplex PCR, while the TCRdb copy is restricted to in-frame clones and leaves out a portion. The V and J calls and clone size are taken from that table; D and trimming were inferred from the DNA. In the table there are about 85,000 clones, almost 90% of which are singletons. This CDR3 is 18 amino acids long. Trimming cost V 3 bases and J 0 bases; bases outside gene matches: 8. CDR1 and CDR2 (germline): MDHEN, SYDVKM. This chain connects TRBV28 to TRBJ2-2, with 9 bases lining up with TRBD1. This TCR was sampled from a woman older than 75 with active or convalescent COVID-19. The sample consisted of peripheral blood. CDR3 in amino acids: CASSFGTGFTSNTGELFF. CDR3 nucleotides: TGTGCCAGCAGTTTTGGGACAGGGTTTACTTCGAACACCGGGGAGCTGTTTTTT.